A selection of T cell receptor beta chains follows, all from one sample in a study of T cell repertoires in cytomegalovirus infection. A single record per CDR3 protein comes from TCRdb applying MiXCR to the reads. Altogether 400,000 or so distinct CDR3 sequences are present, 15% to 20% being singletons, with the ten largest covering around 8.6%. The material sequenced was PBMCs. These TCRs come from a human donor in good health (CMV status not recorded). Some clones in this sample may be carry-over from other donors' samples. CDR3s include the opening cysteine and the closing phenylalanine or tryptophan. The D gene is left open where the match is weak. Size values are once, few and many counts, or a class for expanded clones, and some rows have none.

clone_size j_call v_call d_call cdr3_length cdr3_nt cdr3_aa
few TRBJ2-7 TRBV15 . 14 TGTGCCACCAGCAGAGCAGTTTTCTCCTACGAGCAGTACTTC CATSRAVFSYEQYF
. TRBJ2-2 TRBV7-8 TRBD1 17 TGTGCCAGCAGCTGGACCTCCGGGACAGGGTGGACCGGGGAGCTGTTTTTT CASSWTSGTGWTGELFF
many TRBJ2-5 TRBV7-2 . 15 TGTGCCAGCAGCCCGGTGAATTGGGGTCAAGAGACCCAGTACTTC CASSPVNWGQETQYF
few TRBJ2-3 TRBV11-2 . 17 TGTGCCAGCAGCTTAGCCCCACAGGGGACTGGCACAGATACGCAGTATTTT CASSLAPQGTGTDTQYF
. TRBJ2-7 TRBV11-1 . 14 TGTGCCAGCAGCCTTTCCTCAGGGAACTACGAGCAGTACTTC CASSLSSGNYEQYF
few TRBJ2-7 TRBV3-1 . 14 TGTGCCAGCAGCCAATTTCGGCAGTCCTACGAGCAGTACTTC CASSQFRQSYEQYF
many TRBJ2-4 TRBV7-9 TRBD2 16 TGTGCCAGCAGCTTGCGGACTAGCGGGAGGTTATCCATTCAGTACTTC CASSLRTSGRLSIQYF
many TRBJ1-1 TRBV6-5 TRBD1 15 TGTGCCAGCAGTTACCGGGGACAGATGAACACTGAAGCTTTCTTT CASSYRGQMNTEAFF
. TRBJ1-3 TRBV10-3 . 13 TGTGCCGCCAGCGCGGACTCTGGAAACACCATATATTTT CAASADSGNTIYF
. TRBJ2-5 TRBV11-2 TRBD1 15 TGTGCCAGCAGCCCGGGACAGGGGCTTTCAGAGACCCAGTACTTC CASSPGQGLSETQYF
. TRBJ2-1 TRBV10-3 . 13 TGTGCCATCGCCCCTCTGGCTAACAATGAGCAGTTCTTC CAIAPLANNEQFF
many TRBJ1-1 TRBV7-2 . 14 TGTGCCAGCAGCATACGGGTGATGAACACTGAAGCTTTCTTT CASSIRVMNTEAFF
. TRBJ1-5 TRBV14 TRBD1 12 TGTGCCAGCAGCCAAGAACAGGGGGCCCAGCATTTT CASSQEQGAQHF
many TRBJ2-7 TRBV7-2 TRBD1 15 TGTGCCAGCAGCACCCCGGGACAGGGGGTCTACGAGCAGTACTTC CASSTPGQGVYEQYF
many TRBJ1-1 TRBV7-2 . 15 TGTGCCAGCAGCTTAGGTCAGGGCGGCAGCACTGAAGCTTTCTTT CASSLGQGGSTEAFF
few TRBJ1-2 TRBV7-9 . 14 TGTGCCAGCAGCTGGCAAAAAGGGATCTATGGCTACACCTTC CASSWQKGIYGYTF
. TRBJ2-3 TRBV29-1 . 13 TGCAGCGTTGCACGCCAGGGTACCGATACGCAGTATTTT CSVARQGTDTQYF
. TRBJ1-5 TRBV19 . 14 TGTGCCAGTAGTATCTCCGGTCCAGAATCGCCCCAGCATTTT CASSISGPESPQHF
many TRBJ1-5 TRBV28 . 14 TGTGCCAGCAGTGACACAGATAGCAATCAGCCCCAGCATTTT CASSDTDSNQPQHF
many TRBJ2-6 TRBV12-3/TRBV12-4 TRBD1 17 TGTGCCAGCAGTTCGGACAGGGGTGGCACTGGGGCCAACGTCCTGACTTTC CASSSDRGGTGANVLTF
. TRBJ2-5 TRBV6-1 TRBD2 17 TGTGCCAGCAGTGAACTGGGACTAGCGGGGCCTCAAGAGACCCAGTACTTC CASSELGLAGPQETQYF
many TRBJ2-7 TRBV7-6 TRBD2 15 TGTGCCAGCAGCCCGGCAGCGGGAGGAGGCTACGAGCAGTACTTC CASSPAAGGGYEQYF
many TRBJ1-1 TRBV12-3/TRBV12-4 . 13 TGTGCCAGCAGTTTCGCCGGGGCCACTGAAGCTTTCTTT CASSFAGATEAFF
few TRBJ2-7 TRBV6-1 . 15 TGTGCCAGCAGCTCCGCAGGGGGGGGGGTCTACGAGCAGTACTTC CASSSAGGGVYEQYF
. TRBJ2-1 TRBV6-5 TRBD2 15 TGTGCCAGCAGCCCGGGACTAGCGGGAACCAATGAGCAGTTCTTC CASSPGLAGTNEQFF
. TRBJ2-1 TRBV5-4 . 17 TGTGCCAGCAGCTTGGCGTCCTGGAGGGTGGGAAGTGATGAGCAGTTCTTC CASSLASWRVGSDEQFF
many TRBJ2-3 TRBV15 . 14 TGTGCCACCAGTACTGCGGTTTTGACAGATACGCAGTATTTT CATSTAVLTDTQYF
many TRBJ2-3 TRBV11-2 . 16 TGTGCCAGCAGCTTAGGTGGCCGGCACGGCACAGATACGCAGTATTTT CASSLGGRHGTDTQYF
many TRBJ2-1 TRBV7-2 . 14 TGTGCCAGCAGTACCGGGCCCGGGGACAATGAGCAGTTCTTC CASSTGPGDNEQFF
. TRBJ2-3 TRBV19 TRBD2 13 TGTGCCACCTCGACTAGCCACCCCTGGGGGCAGTATTTT CATSTSHPWGQYF
many TRBJ1-1 TRBV12-3/TRBV12-4 . 13 TGTGCCAGCAGTTTATCCATGAACACTGAAGCTTTCTTT CASSLSMNTEAFF
few TRBJ1-6 TRBV6-2/TRBV6-3 TRBD1 16 TGTGCCAGCAGGTACAGGGGGCCAAGAAGAGATTCACCCCTCCACTTT CASRYRGPRRDSPLHF
. TRBJ1-3 TRBV7-6 . 15 TGTGCCAGCAGCTCCGGACTCGCTCGAGGAAACACCATATATTTT CASSSGLARGNTIYF
many TRBJ2-3 TRBV7-2 TRBD2 16 TGTGCCAGCAGCGCGACTAGCGGGAGCAGCACAGATACGCAGTATTTT CASSATSGSSTDTQYF
many TRBJ1-2 TRBV28 . 13 TGTGCCAGCATGGCAGGGGCTAACTATGGCTACACCTTC CASMAGANYGYTF
. TRBJ2-3 TRBV20-1 TRBD2 18 TGCAGTGCCGAGTCGGGACTAGCGGGAGGGCATTTTCTAGATACGCAGTATTTT CSAESGLAGGHFLDTQYF
few TRBJ1-1 TRBV11-2 . 15 TGTGCCAGCAGCTTAGGGGCTCTCATGAACACTGAAGCTTTCTTT CASSLGALMNTEAFF
many TRBJ2-7 TRBV7-8 . 13 TGTGCCAGCAGCCTAGCGAGAGGCGGGGTGCAGTACTTC CASSLARGGVQYF
. TRBJ1-5 TRBV19 . 14 TGTGCCAGTAGTATCGGGACACCCAATCAGCCCCAGCATTTT CASSIGTPNQPQHF
. TRBJ2-5 TRBV2 . 12 TGTGCCAGCAGTGCCGCCCGGGAGACCCAGTACTTC CASSAARETQYF
. TRBJ1-5 TRBV27 TRBD1 15 TGTGCCAGCAGCAGGACAGGATTCGTCAATCAGCCCCAGCATTTT CASSRTGFVNQPQHF
few TRBJ2-5 TRBV6-2/TRBV6-3 . 15 TGTGCCAGCACCCCGAGGCCCTCGAGGGGAGAGACCCAGTACTTC CASTPRPSRGETQYF
few TRBJ2-2 TRBV5-1 . 14 TGCGCCAGCTACCCCTCCCACGGGGCCGGGGAGCTGTTTTTT CASYPSHGAGELFF
few TRBJ2-3 TRBV4-1 TRBD1 18 TGCGCCAGCAGCCTTCGGACAGGCGGGCAAGGATTACCGGATACGCAGTATTTT CASSLRTGGQGLPDTQYF
few TRBJ1-1 TRBV19 . 15 TGTGCCAGTAGTAAGGGGCCAGGGGCGAACACTGAAGCTTTCTTT CASSKGPGANTEAFF
few TRBJ2-7 TRBV7-9 TRBD2 19 TGTGCCAGCAGCTTAACTTATACTAGCGGGCCTAAGAAAACCTACGAGCAGTACTTC CASSLTYTSGPKKTYEQYF
. TRBJ1-1 TRBV7-9 . 11 TGTGCCAGCAGCTTAAGTAGTGAAGCTTTCTTT CASSLSSEAFF
many TRBJ2-1 TRBV6-5 TRBD2 14 TGTGCCAGCAGTTACCGGGAGGGGGGGCTTGAGCAGTTCTTC CASSYREGGLEQFF
. TRBJ2-5 TRBV4-1 TRBD2 13 TGCGCCAGCAGCCGAGGACTAGAGGAGACCCAGTACTTC CASSRGLEETQYF
few TRBJ1-5 TRBV7-2 . 14 TGTGCCAGCAGCAAGGGGCTTGGGGATCAGCCCCAGCATTTT CASSKGLGDQPQHF
. TRBJ2-3 TRBV20-1 . 11 TGCAGTGCTAGTGGCCCAGATACGCAGTATTTT CSASGPDTQYF
many TRBJ2-7 TRBV7-2 . 14 TGTGCCAGCAGCTTAAGTGGGAGCTCCTACGAGCAGTACTTC CASSLSGSSYEQYF
few TRBJ2-3 TRBV10-3 . 11 TGTGCCCTATCGAGCGGGGATACGCAGTATTTT CALSSGDTQYF
few TRBJ1-1 TRBV5-4 . 15 TGTGCCAGCAGCCCCGACGGCCCTATGAACACTGAAGCTTTCTTT CASSPDGPMNTEAFF
few TRBJ2-7 TRBV12-3/TRBV12-4 . 12 TGTGCCAGCAGTTTAGGTCTAGTCGAGCAGTACTTC CASSLGLVEQYF
few TRBJ1-3 TRBV10-3 . 16 TGTGCCATCAGTAAATACGACGTAGCCTTGGGAAACACCATATATTTT CAISKYDVALGNTIYF
many TRBJ2-7 TRBV7-2 TRBD2 15 TGTGCCAGCAGAAATAGCGGGGCCCTTTCCTACGAGCAGTACTTC CASRNSGALSYEQYF